This is a list of T cell receptor beta chains from one sample in a study of Graves' ophthalmopathy and Graves' hyperthyroidism. MiXCR, run by TCRdb on the multiplex PCR reads, gives a single entry per CDR3 protein. The sample records more than 45,000 distinct CDR3 sequences, under 55% being singletons. Sequences were obtained from peripheral blood. The source is an adult man with Graves' ophthalmopathy. Each CDR3 is given with its conserved first and last residue. Each record gives: V gene, J gene, D gene, clone size, CDR3 DNA, CDR3 protein. A D gene is named only where the DNA matches it firmly. A clone size is listed for some rows: how often the clone was seen (once, few, many), or a class if it is expanded.

TRBV5-4,TRBJ1-5,-,-,TGTGCCAGCAGCCGAGGGGGGAATCTGGGAAGCAATCAGCCCCAGCATTTT,CASSRGGNLGSNQPQHF
TRBV7-9,TRBJ2-2,TRBD1,-,TGTGCCAGCAGCTCTGGGACAGGGTATTATTTTGAGTCCGGGGAGCTGTTTTTT,CASSSGTGYYFESGELFF
TRBV5-6,TRBJ1-2,TRBD1,-,TGTGCCAGGGACAGGGAGGATGGCTACACCTTC,CARDREDGYTF
TRBV15,TRBJ1-1,-,-,TGTGCCACTAGCAGAGAAGGACTAGGATACAAGAACACTGAAGCTTCCTTT,CATSREGLGYKNTEASF
TRBV29-1,TRBJ2-1,-,-,TGCAGCGCAAGCGAGGGGGGAGTCGGCTACAATGAGCAGTTCTTC,CSASEGGVGYNEQFF
TRBV3-1,TRBJ1-2,-,-,TGTGCCAGCAGCAGAGCAGATACGCAGTATGGCTACACCTTC,CASSRADTQYGYTF
TRBV6-4,TRBJ2-7,-,many,TGTGCCAGCAGTGACTCTGGAGGGGGAGTCTCCTACGAGCAGTACTTC,CASSDSGGGVSYEQYF
TRBV7-2,TRBJ2-3,TRBD2,-,TGTGCCAGCAGATCCTCGCGGGGGGATCAAACGCAGTATTTT,CASRSSRGDQTQYF
TRBV24-1,TRBJ2-3,-,many,TGTGCCACCAGTGATCCCGGACCTCCTAGCACAGATACGCAGTATTTT,CATSDPGPPSTDTQYF
TRBV7-6,TRBJ1-1,-,-,TGTGCCAGCAGTTCACAGGGATACACTGAAGCTTTCTTT,CASSSQGYTEAFF
TRBV20-1,TRBJ2-1,-,-,TGCAGTGCTGGAGGGGGGGCCTATGAGCAGTTCTTC,CSAGGGAYEQFF
TRBV29-1,TRBJ1-2,-,many,TGCAGCGTTGAACTCGGGGGCGGCTATGGCTACACCTTC,CSVELGGGYGYTF
TRBV20-1,TRBJ2-1,TRBD2,-,TGCAGTGCTAGGCCCAGCGGGAGGGCCTCGTCCTACAATGAGCAGTTCTTC,CSARPSGRASSYNEQFF
TRBV5-1,TRBJ1-2,-,many,TGCGCCAGCAGCTTCCCAGAGAACTATGGCTACACCTTC,CASSFPENYGYTF
TRBV7-9,TRBJ2-1,TRBD2,-,TGTGCCAGCAGCTTCCGGACTAGCGGGGGCCTCACAAATGAGCAGTTCTTC,CASSFRTSGGLTNEQFF
TRBV30,TRBJ1-2,-,-,TGTGCCTGGAAGGAAACCGGCGGAAACTATGGCTACACCTTC,CAWKETGGNYGYTF
TRBV2,TRBJ2-7,TRBD2,-,TGTGCCAGCAGTTCTAGCGGGAGCTCCTACGAGCAGTACTTC,CASSSSGSSYEQYF
TRBV7-7,TRBJ2-2,-,-,TGTGCTAGCAGCGGAGGGACGACCGGGGAGCTGTTTTTT,CASSGGTTGELFF
TRBV30,TRBJ1-1,-,many,TGTGCCTGGAGTGCGGGACTGACGAACACTGAAGCTTTCTTT,CAWSAGLTNTEAFF
TRBV7-9,TRBJ2-1,TRBD2,-,TGTGCCAGCAGCTGCCGCTATTTGACTAGCGGGGGGGAGCGGGATGAGCAGTTCTTC,CASSCRYLTSGGERDEQFF
TRBV9,TRBJ2-1,-,-,TGTGCCAGCAGCGTAGATTTGGACTCCTACAATGAGCAGTTCTTC,CASSVDLDSYNEQFF
TRBV13,TRBJ1-6,TRBD1,many,TGTGCCTGCAGACAGGGGCTCGCCTATAATTCACCCCTCCACTTT,CACRQGLAYNSPLHF
TRBV7-2,TRBJ1-6,TRBD1,-,TGTGCCAGCAGCCAGAGGGACAGTTATAATTCACCCCTCCACTTT,CASSQRDSYNSPLHF
TRBV19,TRBJ2-5,TRBD2,-,TGTGCCTCCAAGTCGGGACTAGGGGTAGGCGGAGAGACCCAGTACTTC,CASKSGLGVGGETQYF
TRBV5-6,TRBJ2-7,TRBD2,many,TGTGCCAGCAGCGCTGATAGCGGGAGGAGCTACGAGCAGTACTTC,CASSADSGRSYEQYF
TRBV2,TRBJ2-3,-,-,TGTGCCAGCAGTTTCTCGGCAGGAAGCACAGATACGCAGTATTTT,CASSFSAGSTDTQYF
TRBV15,TRBJ1-4,-,-,TGTGCCACCAGCAGAGGGCAATCTAATGAAAAACTGTTTTTT,CATSRGQSNEKLFF
TRBV7-3,TRBJ1-5,-,once,TGTGCCAGCAGCCAGGAAGGCGGCAATCAGCCCCAGCATTTT,CASSQEGGNQPQHF